This T cell receptor (beta chain) was captured in a study of T cells in Graves' hyperthyroidism and ophthalmopathy. Study-wide findings and caveats: Most clonotypes expanded in the thyroid (above 0.001) were also present in blood.

Details on this clonotype: What it recognizes is unknown.

The CDR3 regions of TCR beta were amplified from RNA transcripts. TCR CDR3 regions were first amplified by RT-PCR with HTBI primers. TCRdb re-called the multiplex PCR reads through MiXCR, storing one row per CDR3 protein. Among a few hundred thousand distinct CDR3 sequences listed, around 43% were seen once. Per germline, CDR1 DFQATT and CDR2 SNEGSKA (reference sequence). CDR3 length: 10 residues. The receptor's source is an adult woman with Graves' disease, either hyperthyroidism or ophthalmopathy (not recorded which). The chain is built from TRBV20-1 and TRBJ2-7; tentative D call: TRBD2 (5 bases). The sequenced material came from peripheral blood or thyroid tissue (not recorded which). CDR3 in DNA: TGCAGGGTCGGGGAATACGAGCAGTACTTC. This encodes CRVGEYEQYF.